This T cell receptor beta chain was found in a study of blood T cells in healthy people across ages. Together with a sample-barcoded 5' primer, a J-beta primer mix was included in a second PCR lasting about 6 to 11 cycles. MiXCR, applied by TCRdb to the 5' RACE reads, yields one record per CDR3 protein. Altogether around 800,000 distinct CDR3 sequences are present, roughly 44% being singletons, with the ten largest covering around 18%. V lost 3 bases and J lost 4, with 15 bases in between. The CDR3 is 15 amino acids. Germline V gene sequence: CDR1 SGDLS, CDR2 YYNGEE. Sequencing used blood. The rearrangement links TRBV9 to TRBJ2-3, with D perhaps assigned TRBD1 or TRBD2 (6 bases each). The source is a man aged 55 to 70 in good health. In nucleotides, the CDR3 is TGTGCCAGCAGCGAGGGGGACTCGAAATCAGATACGCAGTATTTT. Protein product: CASSEGDSKSDTQYF.